Following are 9 T cell receptor beta chains from one sample sequenced in a study of blood T cell repertoires in COVID-19. The data were produced by immunoSEQ multiplex PCR, yet TCRdb's version contains in-frame clones alone and is incomplete. This repertoire shows about 83,000 clones, about 88% found once; its top ten account for about a sixth. Sample: peripheral blood. The receptor set was obtained from a woman at least 80 years old with active or convalescent COVID-19.

To note about this clone: The sample holds other DNA sequences that translate to the same CDR3. The chain couples TRBV28 to TRBJ1-5; D not resolved. Germline CDR1 MDHEN, CDR2 SYDVKM. V lost 5 bases to trimming and J lost 3 bases, with 2 bases between them. The CDR3 loop spans 11 amino acids. In DNA, the CDR3 is TGTGCCAGCAGTCTCAATCAGCCCCAGCATTTT. Translated: CASSLNQPQHF.

J is TRBJ2-7 and V is TRBV12-3 or TRBV12-4, with 7 bases identical to TRBD1. The CDR3 is 13 residues long. With V trimmed by 6 bases and J by 5 bases, 7 bases remained unmatched. The DNA of the CDR3 is TGTGCCAGCAGGGGAGAGGGGGCCAACGAGCAGTACTTC. It is translated as CASRGEGANEQYF.

The CDR3 nucleotides are TGTGCCAGCAGCTTAGGACAGGGGGACGCCTACGAGCAGTACTTC. This gives the protein CASSLGQGDAYEQYF. The chain employs TRBV11-2 and TRBJ2-7, with 9 bases lining up with TRBD1. After removal of 1 base from V and 2 bases from J, the junction contained 3 bases not matched to a gene. The CDR3 covers 15 residues. Germline CDR1 is SGHAT and CDR2 is FQNNGV.

The rearrangement uses TRBV3-1 (or the pseudogene TRBV3-2) and TRBJ2-7; D is possibly TRBD1 (5 bases). Per the germline V gene, CDR1 is LGHDT and CDR2 is YNNKEL (reference sequence). V lost 3 bases to trimming and J lost 4 bases, with 10 bases between them. The CDR3 extends over 13 amino acids. CDR3 sequence: CASSHPGAYEQYF. CDR3 nucleotides: TGTGCCAGCAGCCACCCTGGGGCTTACGAGCAGTACTTC.

This chain links TRBV27 with TRBJ1-1; 8 positions match TRBD1. With V trimmed by 5 bases and J by 1 base, 3 bases remained unmatched. CDR3 size: 14 residues. Germline loops: CDR1 MNHEY, CDR2 SMNVEV (reference sequence). CDR3 nucleotides: TGTGCCAGCAGTACACAGGGGGGGAACACTGAAGCTTTCTTT. Amino acids: CASSTQGGNTEAFF.

The chain carries TRBV24-1 and TRBJ2-7; tentative D call: TRBD2 (5 bases). Trimming stripped 5 bases from V and 4 bases from J, with 8 bases between. The CDR3 totals 12 residues. CDR1 is KGHDR, CDR2 SFDVKD, per germline. As DNA, the CDR3 is TGTGCCACCAGTGCCGGGGAGTACGAGCAGTACTTC. Its translation: CATSAGEYEQYF.

This rearrangement joins TRBV30 to TRBJ1-6, with D maybe TRBD1 (5 bases). The CDR3 sequence is 13 residues long. Trimming shortened V by 0 bases and J by 7 bases, and 7 bases separated the two germline ends. Germline V gene sequence: CDR1 GTSNPN, CDR2 SVGIG (reference sequence). The CDR3 loop reads CAWSVRGNSPLHF. DNA of the CDR3: TGTGCCTGGAGTGTTAGGGGAAATTCACCCCTCCACTTT.

For the CDR3, the DNA is TGTGCCAGCTCACCAGGGCAGAACATTATTGAAAAACTGTTTTTT. Translating it yields CASSPGQNIIEKLFF. This chain connects TRBV18 to TRBJ1-4; D unclear. Germline CDR1 KGHSH, CDR2 LQKENI. The CDR3 runs 15 residues. With 2 bases removed from V and 7 bases from J, the gap between germline ends came to 14 bases.

The J gene is TRBJ2-4, the V gene TRBV27, with 9 nucleotides matching TRBD1. Germline values: CDR1 MNHEY, CDR2 SMNVEV (reference sequence). There are 21 residues in the CDR3. Trimming took 3 bases from V and 0 from J; bases not matched to a gene: 18. Here the CDR3 DNA reads TGTGCCAGCAGTTTCCCGGATAAGGGACAGGGCCATGTTCTAGCCAAAAACATTCAGTACTTC. Translation gives CASSFPDKGQGHVLAKNIQYF.